This T cell receptor beta chain was captured by sequencing in a study of multiple sclerosis patients with progressive multifocal leukoencephalopathy. Study-level points and caveats: Preferential TRBV-TRBJ pairings or common gene usage were not detected at PML. Clones expanded at PML were already present before and during natalizumab.

Germline V gene sequence: CDR1 MNHEY, CDR2 SMNVEV (reference sequence). This CDR3 has 14 amino acids. V was pared by 6 bases and J by 3 bases, with 8 bases of the junction left unmatched. As to time point: before natalizumab initiation. The survey-level immunoSEQ assay was used. Sequencing was performed with immunoSEQ multiplex PCR; in TCRdb, only in-frame clones are kept and a portion is missing. Of some 31,000 clones listed, around nine tenths are singletons. Remarks on this clone: Its antigen is not identified.

This sequence originates from a human donor with multiple sclerosis. Specimen: PBMCs. This rearrangement joins TRBV27 to TRBJ2-7; 7 bases fit TRBD1. Here the CDR3 reads CASREGAPVYEQYF. CDR3 bases: TGTGCCAGCAGAGAGGGGGCTCCCGTCTACGAGCAGTACTTC.